These 6 T cell receptor beta chains were sequenced from one sample in a study of blood T cell repertoires in COVID-19. Sequencing used immunoSEQ multiplex PCR; TCRdb keeps in-frame clones, though not all of them. The table includes 300,000 to 400,000 clones, more than 80% detected once. What was sequenced was PBMCs or T cells enriched from blood (not recorded which). These receptors originate from a man between 18 and 29 years old who had recovered from COVID-19.

The CDR3 reads CASSVQLNTEAFF. In nucleotides, the CDR3 is TGTGCCAGTAGCGTACAGTTGAACACTGAAGCTTTCTTT. The chain links TRBV19 to TRBJ1-1, with D hard to call. The length of the CDR3 is 13 residues. The V gene lost 6 bases and the J gene lost 0 bases, with 8 bases spanning the gap. In germline, CDR1 is LNHDA, CDR2 SQIVND (reference sequence).

The chain uses TRBV28 and TRBJ2-7; 9 nucleotides line up with TRBD1. CDR1 is MDHEN and CDR2 is SYDVKM in the germline V gene. The CDR3 loop spans 11 amino acids. The J segment lost 11 bases and the V segment lost 10 bases, leaving 9 bases of the junction unmatched. The CDR3 sequence: CAIGTGRWEYF. CDR3 bases: TGTGCCATCGGGACAGGGAGGTGGGAGTACTTC.

This chain uses TRBV5-6 with TRBJ2-7, with TRBD1 identical over 10 bases. In germline, CDR1 is SGHDT, CDR2 YYEEEE. This CDR3 spans 17 amino acids. V lost 1 base to trimming and J lost 1 base; unmatched junction nucleotides: 8. The DNA for the CDR3 is TGTGCCAGCAGCTTGAAAGGGACAGGGGCCCTTTCCTACGAGCAGTACTTC. Protein: CASSLKGTGALSYEQYF.

This chain connects TRBV6-5 to TRBJ1-1; TRBD1 might be the D (5 bases). This CDR3 comprises 14 residues. The V gene's germline CDR1 is MNHEY and CDR2 SVGAGI. Trimming left V 6 bases short and J 1 base short, with 12 bases between. CDR3 in DNA: TGTGCCAGCAGCCGCGGACACAGGAACACTGAAGCTTTCTTT. Translation: CASSRGHRNTEAFF.

The chain combines TRBV30 with TRBJ2-6; 7 bases line up with TRBD1. CDR1 GTSNPN and CDR2 SVGIG come from the germline V gene (reference sequence). J lost 3 bases, V lost 4 bases, and 9 bases had no gene match. The CDR3 totals 16 residues. CDR3 sequence: CAWTLRQGFGANVLTF. CDR3 nucleotides: TGTGCCTGGACCTTACGACAGGGTTTTGGGGCCAACGTCCTGACTTTC.

The rearrangement joins TRBV27 to TRBJ1-3; 8 bases match TRBD1. Germline-derived CDR1 and CDR2 are MNHEY and SMNVEV (reference sequence). This CDR3 is built from 17 residues. The junction had 11 bases not matched to a gene; V was cut back by 5 bases and J by 2 bases. For the CDR3, the DNA is TGTGCCAGCAGTCCACGACAGGGGATTCGTCCTGGAAACACCATATATTTT. Its protein product is CASSPRQGIRPGNTIYF.